These 21 T cell receptor beta chains share one sample of origin, sequenced in a study of T cell changes during pregnancy in multiple sclerosis. Profiled with immunoSEQ multiplex PCR; TCRdb holds only in-frame clones, not every one. The sample includes roughly 38,000 clones, more than 85% of them seen just once. The sample was CD4+ T cells from peripheral blood mononuclear cells, taken after pregnancy. These receptors came from a female donor in good health, enrolled as a control in a pregnancy study.

This chain joins TRBV7-9 and TRBJ1-3; 7 positions match TRBD1. With V trimmed by 0 bases and J by 4 bases, 3 bases remained unmatched. The CDR3 runs 15 residues. Germline V gene sequence: CDR1 SEHNR, CDR2 FQNEAQ (reference sequence). CDR3 bases: TGTGCCAGCAGCTTAGCCTGGGACAGAGGAAACACCATATATTTT. This encodes CASSLAWDRGNTIYF.

The chain uses TRBV11-3 and TRBJ2-3; 8 nucleotides line up with TRBD2. Germline trimming cut 1 base from V and 3 bases from J; bases unmatched to any gene: 9. Per germline, CDR1 SGHNT and CDR2 YENEEA. The CDR3 is 17 residues long. This chain's CDR3 is CASSLGKREIGTDTQYF. The CDR3, as DNA: TGTGCCAGCAGCTTAGGCAAGCGGGAGATCGGGACAGATACGCAGTATTTT.

This clone was found once. Written as DNA, the CDR3 is TGTGCCAGCAGCCCTCGAGACTATAACAGGGAAGGCGATGAAAAACTGTTTTTT. It specifies CASSPRDYNREGDEKLFF. The V and J genes are TRBV9 and TRBJ1-4, with D possibly TRBD1 on 6 matching bases. This CDR3 region has 18 residues. Germline V gene data show CDR1 as SGDLS and CDR2 as YYNGEE. V gave up 4 bases and J gave up 6 bases, with 25 bases separating them.

The J gene is TRBJ2-3, the V gene TRBV6-1; TRBD2 is a possible D gene (6 bases). V lost 1 base to trimming and J lost 1 base, with 12 bases between them. The CDR3 is 16 residues long. Germline V gene lookup returns CDR1 MNHNS and CDR2 SASEGT. The CDR3, as DNA: TGTGCCAGCAGTGAAGGGGGAGCTAGCGGCACAGATACGCAGTATTTT. It yields the protein CASSEGGASGTDTQYF.

This sequence joins TRBV6-4 and TRBJ2-3; D remains unclear. The CDR3 extends over 14 amino acids. V shed 2 bases and J shed 4 bases, with 10 bases lying between them. Germline V gene data show CDR1 as MRHNA and CDR2 as SNTAGT. The CDR3 DNA reads as TGTGCCAGCAGTGACCCCGGTTTCCCAGATACGCAGTATTTT. This translates into CASSDPGFPDTQYF.

The CDR3 DNA reads as TGTGCCAGCAGTAAAACTAGCGGGGTAGCCGGCAATGAGCAGTTCTTC. It specifies CASSKTSGVAGNEQFF. The chain recombines TRBV28 with TRBJ2-1; 10 nucleotides match TRBD2. This CDR3 spans 16 amino acids. J was trimmed by 6 bases and V by 5 bases; bases with no gene match: 10. CDR1 is MDHEN and CDR2 is SYDVKM in the germline V gene.

V is TRBV11-2 and J is TRBJ2-3; TRBD2 might be the D (6 bases). This CDR3 has 15 amino acids. V lost 3 bases and J 2 bases, leaving 12 bases between the germline ends. Per germline, CDR1 SGHAT and CDR2 FQNNGV. CDR3 protein: CASSLAGLITDTQYF. The CDR3 DNA sequence: TGTGCCAGCAGCTTGGCTGGACTAATCACAGATACGCAGTATTTT.

The rearrangement links TRBV28 to TRBJ2-7; possibly TRBD2 for D (5 bases). Germline V gene lookup returns CDR1 MDHEN and CDR2 SYDVKM. The V gene lost 6 bases and the J gene lost 10 bases, with 13 bases spanning the gap. CDR3 size: 11 residues. Here the CDR3 DNA reads TGTGCCAGCAGGGGAGCCTACTTCCAGTACTTC. Translating it yields CASRGAYFQYF. Looking up the rest from reference TRBV28 and TRBJ2-7 gives the full variable domain: DVKVTQSSRYLVKRTGEKVFLECVQDMDHENMFWYRQDPGLGLRLIYFSYDVKMKEKGDIPEGYSVSREKKERFSLILESASTNQTSMYLCASRGAYFQYFGPGTRLTVT.

The CDR3 spells CASSPDRGIVYEQYF. The DNA of the CDR3 is TGTGCCAGTAGTCCTGACAGGGGTATCGTCTACGAGCAGTACTTC. The J gene is TRBJ2-7, the V gene TRBV19, with TRBD1 matching 8 bases. Germline CDR1 reads LNHDA; CDR2 reads SQIVND (reference sequence). V shed 5 bases, J shed 3 bases, and the junction held 9 bases outside the gene matches. The CDR3 consists of 15 residues. Complete variable domain (other parts from reference TRBV19 and TRBJ2-7): DGGITQSPKYLFRKEGQNVTLSCEQNLNHDAMYWYRQDPGQGLRLIYYSQIVNDFQKGDIAEGYSVSREKKESFPLTVTSAQKNPTAFYLCASSPDRGIVYEQYFGPGTRLTVT.

The V call is TRBV4-1, the J call TRBJ1-1; D unclear. CDR1 and CDR2 (germline): MGHRA, YSYEKL. V shed 4 bases and J shed 0 bases, with 18 bases lying between them. CDR3 length: 17 amino acids. The CDR3 sequence: CASSLNLLEGMNTEAFF. CDR3 coding DNA: TGCGCCAGCAGCCTTAACCTACTGGAGGGAATGAACACTGAAGCTTTCTTT.

This rearrangement joins TRBV2 to TRBJ1-2, with 7 positions matching TRBD1. This CDR3 region has 14 residues. Germline assignment: CDR1 SNHLY and CDR2 FYNNEI. V shed 5 bases and J 1 base; nucleotides not matched to a gene: 4. CDR3 coding DNA: TGTGCCAGCAGTAGTAGGGACAGTAACTATGGCTACACCTTC. As protein: CASSSRDSNYGYTF.

The chain employs TRBV9 and TRBJ2-2, with TRBD2 identical over 8 bases. Germline V CDR1 and CDR2: SGDLS, YYNGEE. J was trimmed by 7 bases and V by 5 bases; bases with no gene match: 7. This CDR3 comprises 14 residues. The CDR3 loop is CASSSAGADGELFF. DNA of the CDR3: TGTGCCAGCAGTTCAGCGGGAGCGGACGGGGAGCTGTTTTTT.

The rearrangement joins TRBV2 to TRBJ2-1; 15 positions agree with TRBD2. The junction had 9 bases not matched to a gene; V was cut back by 5 bases and J by 4 bases. The CDR3 runs to 18 residues. Germline V lookup: CDR1 SNHLY, CDR2 FYNNEI. CDR3 in amino acids: CASSLGTSGRLGYNEQFF. Written as DNA, the CDR3 is TGTGCCAGCAGTTTAGGGACTAGCGGGAGGCTGGGTTACAATGAGCAGTTCTTC.

V is TRBV7-2 and J is TRBJ2-7; 9 bases fit TRBD2. The CDR3 has 14 residues. Germline lookup yields CDR1 SGHTA and CDR2 FQGNSA. After removal of 5 bases from V and 7 bases from J, the junction contained 9 bases not matched to a gene. The CDR3 region has the DNA TGTGCCAGCAGCATTAGCGGGGGAGGTGGGGAGCAGTACTTC. Protein: CASSISGGGGEQYF.

This clone appeared a few times. This chain links TRBV7-9 with TRBJ1-6; 7 bases are a match to TRBD1. There are 16 residues in the CDR3. CDR1 and CDR2 (germline): SEHNR, FQNEAQ (reference sequence). After removal of 5 bases from V and 7 bases from J, the junction contained 11 bases not matched to a gene. The DNA for the CDR3 is TGTGCCAGCAGCCAGCTACAGGGGTCCCTAAATTCACCCCTCCACTTT. Its protein is CASSQLQGSLNSPLHF.

The chain recombines TRBV19 with TRBJ1-5, with 10 bases that match TRBD1. The CDR3 covers 16 residues. J gave up 3 bases and V 6 bases, and 8 bases lay outside the gene matches. CDR1 LNHDA and CDR2 SQIVND come from the germline V gene (reference sequence). CDR3 bases: TGTGCCAGTAGCACACGGGACAGGGGATTCAATCAGCCCCAGCATTTT. Translated, it gives CASSTRDRGFNQPQHF.

The chain combines TRBV4-3 with TRBJ2-7; 7 bases align to TRBD1. Germline assignment: CDR1 LGHNA and CDR2 YSLEER. The ends lost 4 bases at V and 5 bases at J; junction bases unmatched: 8. This CDR3 is 14 amino acids long. The CDR3 region has the DNA TGCGCCAGCAGCCCAACAGGGGCCAAGGACGAGCAGTACTTC. Protein sequence: CASSPTGAKDEQYF.

This chain uses TRBV4-2 with TRBJ2-3, with 9 bases aligning to TRBD2. After removal of 0 bases from V and 4 bases from J, the junction contained 5 bases not matched to a gene. Germline V gene sequence: CDR1 LGHNA, CDR2 YNFKEQ. The CDR3 consists of 16 residues. CDR3: CASSQDWRGGADTQYF. In DNA form, the CDR3 reads TGTGCCAGCAGCCAAGATTGGCGGGGGGGTGCAGATACGCAGTATTTT.

This chain joins TRBV4-1 and TRBJ1-1; perhaps TRBD1 as D (6 bases). The CDR3 covers 17 residues. Germline V lookup: CDR1 MGHRA, CDR2 YSYEKL. V lost 5 bases to trimming and J lost 5 bases, with 24 bases between them. The CDR3 loop reads CASSESVPGAGVTEAFF. The CDR3 nucleotides are TGCGCCAGCAGCGAGTCGGTTCCCGGGGCAGGGGTAACTGAAGCTTTCTTT.

This sequence joins TRBV18 and TRBJ2-4; 7 bases are shared with TRBD1. CDR3 length: 14 residues. The junction had 8 bases not matched to a gene; V was cut back by 6 bases and J by 6 bases. Germline-derived CDR1 and CDR2 are KGHSH and LQKENI. CDR3 sequence: CASSPGQRINIQYF. CDR3 nucleotide sequence: TGTGCCAGCTCCCCGGGACAGCGGATAAACATTCAGTACTTC. The full variable domain, with the rest looked up from reference TRBV18 and TRBJ2-4, is NAGVMQNPRHLVRRRGQEARLRCSPMKGHSHVYWYRQLPEEGLKFMVYLQKENIIDESGMPKERFSAEFPKEGPSILRIQQVVRGDSAAYFCASSPGQRINIQYFGAGTRLSVL.

This rearrangement joins TRBV6-5 to TRBJ1-6; D is unclear. The germline gives CDR1 MNHEY, CDR2 SVGAGI. Trimming removed 0 bases at V and 9 bases at J, with 15 bases between. There are 16 residues in the CDR3. CDR3 sequence (DNA): TGTGCCAGCAGTTACTCTTATGTCCAGGCTATTTCACCCCTCCACTTT. Residues: CASSYSYVQAISPLHF.